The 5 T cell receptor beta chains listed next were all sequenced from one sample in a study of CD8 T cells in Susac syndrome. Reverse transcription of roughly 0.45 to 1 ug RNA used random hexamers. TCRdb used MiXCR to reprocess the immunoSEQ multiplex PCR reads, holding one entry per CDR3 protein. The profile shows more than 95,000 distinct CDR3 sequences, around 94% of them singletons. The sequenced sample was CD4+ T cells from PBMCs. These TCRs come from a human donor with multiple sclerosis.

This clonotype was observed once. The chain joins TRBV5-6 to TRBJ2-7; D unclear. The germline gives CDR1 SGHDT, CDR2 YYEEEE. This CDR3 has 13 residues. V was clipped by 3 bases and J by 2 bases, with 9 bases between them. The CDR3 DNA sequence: TGTGCCAGCAGCTCCACACTGACCTACGAGCAGTACTTC. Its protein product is CASSSTLTYEQYF.

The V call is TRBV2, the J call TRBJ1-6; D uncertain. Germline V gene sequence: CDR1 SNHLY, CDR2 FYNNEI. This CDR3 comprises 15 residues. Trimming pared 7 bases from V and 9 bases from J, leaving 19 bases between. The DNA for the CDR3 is TGTGCCAGCAAGGTAATAGACGGTCAAGGTTCACCCCTCCACTTT. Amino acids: CASKVIDGQGSPLHF.

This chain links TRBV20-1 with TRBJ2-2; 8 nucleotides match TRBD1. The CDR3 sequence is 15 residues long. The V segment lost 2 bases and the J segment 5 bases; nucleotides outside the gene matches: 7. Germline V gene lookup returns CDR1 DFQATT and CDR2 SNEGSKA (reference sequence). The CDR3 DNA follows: TGCAGTGCTAGACCTGGACAGGGAGTAACCGGGGAGCTGTTTTTT. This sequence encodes CSARPGQGVTGELFF.

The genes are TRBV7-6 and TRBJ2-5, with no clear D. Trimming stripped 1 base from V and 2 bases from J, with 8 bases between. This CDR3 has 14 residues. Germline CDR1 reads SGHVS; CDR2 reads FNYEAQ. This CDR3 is CASSLGAQQETQYF. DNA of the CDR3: TGTGCCAGCAGCTTAGGGGCACAACAAGAGACCCAGTACTTC.

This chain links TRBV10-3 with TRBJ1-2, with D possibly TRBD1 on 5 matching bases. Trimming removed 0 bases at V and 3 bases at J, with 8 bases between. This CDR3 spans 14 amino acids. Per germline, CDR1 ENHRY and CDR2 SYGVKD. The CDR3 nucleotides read TGTGCCATCAGTGAGTCCCGGGGCCACTATGGCTACACCTTC. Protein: CAISESRGHYGYTF.